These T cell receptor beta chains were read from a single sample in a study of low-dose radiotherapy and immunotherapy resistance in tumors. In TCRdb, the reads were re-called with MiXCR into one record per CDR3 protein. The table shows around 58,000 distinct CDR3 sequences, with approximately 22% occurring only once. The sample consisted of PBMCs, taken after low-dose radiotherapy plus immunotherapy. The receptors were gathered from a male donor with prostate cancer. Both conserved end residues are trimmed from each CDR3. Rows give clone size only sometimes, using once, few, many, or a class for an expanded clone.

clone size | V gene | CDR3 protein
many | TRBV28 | ASSWGASGSNEQY
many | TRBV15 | ATSRDHPGQRFLEFYGYT
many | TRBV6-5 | ASSSGVFEQF
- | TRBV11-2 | ASSEEGQGTGYT
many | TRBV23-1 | ASSGQGVYEKLF
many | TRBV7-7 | ASSAGGGEQF
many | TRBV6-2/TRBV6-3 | ASTDGTSGTYEQF
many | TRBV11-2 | ASRNPGTFEGTEAF
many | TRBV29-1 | SVAGTMNTEAF
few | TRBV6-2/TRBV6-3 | ASSYWTSGRSGYNEQF